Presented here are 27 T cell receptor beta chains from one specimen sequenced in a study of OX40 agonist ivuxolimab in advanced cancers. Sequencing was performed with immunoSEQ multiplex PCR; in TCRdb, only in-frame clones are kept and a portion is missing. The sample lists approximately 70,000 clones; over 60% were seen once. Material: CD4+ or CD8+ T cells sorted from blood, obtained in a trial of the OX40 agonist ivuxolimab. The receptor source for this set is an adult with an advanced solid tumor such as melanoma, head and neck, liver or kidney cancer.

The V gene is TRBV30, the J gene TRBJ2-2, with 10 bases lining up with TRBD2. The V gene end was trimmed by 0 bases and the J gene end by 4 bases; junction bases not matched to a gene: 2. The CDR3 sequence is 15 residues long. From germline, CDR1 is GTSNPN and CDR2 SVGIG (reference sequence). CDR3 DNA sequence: TGTGCCTGGAGTGTAGCGGGAGGGGTCACCGGGGAGCTGTTTTTT. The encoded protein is CAWSVAGGVTGELFF.

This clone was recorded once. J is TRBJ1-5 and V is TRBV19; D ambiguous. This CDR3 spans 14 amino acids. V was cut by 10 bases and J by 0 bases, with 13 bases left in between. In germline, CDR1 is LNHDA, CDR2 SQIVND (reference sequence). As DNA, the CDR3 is TGTGCCACCTCACGGGGATATAGCAATCAGCCCCAGCATTTT. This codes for CATSRGYSNQPQHF.

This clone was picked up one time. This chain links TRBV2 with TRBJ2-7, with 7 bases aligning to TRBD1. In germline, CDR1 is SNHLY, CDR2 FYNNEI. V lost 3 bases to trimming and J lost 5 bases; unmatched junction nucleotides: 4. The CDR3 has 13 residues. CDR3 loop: CASSDRGRDEQYF. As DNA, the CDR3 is TGTGCCAGCAGTGATAGGGGGCGGGACGAGCAGTACTTC. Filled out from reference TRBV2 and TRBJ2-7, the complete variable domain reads EPEVTQTPSHQVTQMGQEVILRCVPISNHLYFYWYRQILGQKVEFLVSFYNNEISEKSEIFDDQFSVERPDGSNFTLKIRSTKLEDSAMYFCASSDRGRDEQYFGPGTRLTVT.

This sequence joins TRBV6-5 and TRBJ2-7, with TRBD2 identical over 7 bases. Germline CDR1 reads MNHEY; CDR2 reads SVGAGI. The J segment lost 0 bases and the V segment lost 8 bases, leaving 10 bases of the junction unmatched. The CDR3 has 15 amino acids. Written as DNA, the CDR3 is TGTGCCAGCTGTCCGGAGCGCGGGAGCTCCTACGAGCAGTACTTC. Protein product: CASCPERGSSYEQYF.

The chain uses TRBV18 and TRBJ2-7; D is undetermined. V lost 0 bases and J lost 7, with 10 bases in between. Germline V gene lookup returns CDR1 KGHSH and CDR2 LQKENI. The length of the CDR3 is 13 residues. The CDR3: CASSPPGSAEQYF. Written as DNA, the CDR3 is TGTGCCAGCTCACCACCAGGGTCTGCAGAGCAGTACTTC.

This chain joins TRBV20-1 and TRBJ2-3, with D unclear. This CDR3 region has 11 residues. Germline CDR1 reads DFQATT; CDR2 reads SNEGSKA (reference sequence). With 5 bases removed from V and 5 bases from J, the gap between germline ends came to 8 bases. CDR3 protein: CSAPELDTQYF. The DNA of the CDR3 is TGCAGTGCTCCAGAGTTAGATACGCAGTATTTT.

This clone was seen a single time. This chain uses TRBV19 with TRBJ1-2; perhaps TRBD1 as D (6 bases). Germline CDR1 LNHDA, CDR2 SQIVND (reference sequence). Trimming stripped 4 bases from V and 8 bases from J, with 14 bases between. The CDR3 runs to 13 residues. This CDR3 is CASSTQGRRGYTF. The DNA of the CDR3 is TGTGCCAGTAGTACTCAGGGGCGGCGGGGCTACACCTTC.

CDR3 DNA: TGTGCCAGCAGCTCACGGGGACTAGCGGTCAACAATGAGCAGTTCTTC. Amino acid sequence: CASSSRGLAVNNEQFF. The chain carries TRBV9 and TRBJ2-1, with 11 positions matching TRBD2. The V gene's germline CDR1 is SGDLS and CDR2 YYNGEE. CDR3 length: 16 residues. V dropped 4 bases and J dropped 5; count of bases not matched to a gene: 8.

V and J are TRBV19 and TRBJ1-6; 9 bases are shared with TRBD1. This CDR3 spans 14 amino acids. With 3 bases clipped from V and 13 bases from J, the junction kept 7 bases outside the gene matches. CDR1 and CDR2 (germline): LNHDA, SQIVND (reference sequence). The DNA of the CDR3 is TGTGCCAGTAGTATTCGGGACAGGGCTTCTCCCCTCCACTTT. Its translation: CASSIRDRASPLHF.

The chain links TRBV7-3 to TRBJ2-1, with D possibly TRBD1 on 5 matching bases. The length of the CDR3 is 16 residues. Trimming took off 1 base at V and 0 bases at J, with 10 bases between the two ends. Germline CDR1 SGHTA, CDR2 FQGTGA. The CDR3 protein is CASSLSGAGSYNEQFF. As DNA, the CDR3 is TGTGCCAGCAGCTTAAGTGGGGCTGGCTCCTACAATGAGCAGTTCTTC.

The CDR3 reads CASSYSLSTDTQYF. The CDR3 region has the DNA TGTGCCAGCAGTTACTCCCTTTCCACAGATACGCAGTATTTT. The chain has TRBV6-5 and TRBJ2-3; D call uncertain. Trimming shortened V by 0 bases and J by 2 bases, and 6 bases separated the two germline ends. Germline loops: CDR1 MNHEY, CDR2 SVGAGI. CDR3 length: 14 amino acids.

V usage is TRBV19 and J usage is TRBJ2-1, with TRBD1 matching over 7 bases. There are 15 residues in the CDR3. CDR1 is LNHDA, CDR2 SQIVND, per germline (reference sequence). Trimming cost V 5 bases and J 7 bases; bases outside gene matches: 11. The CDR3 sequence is CASSPDRDGWNEQFF. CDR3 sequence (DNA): TGTGCCAGTAGTCCTGACAGGGACGGATGGAATGAGCAGTTCTTC.

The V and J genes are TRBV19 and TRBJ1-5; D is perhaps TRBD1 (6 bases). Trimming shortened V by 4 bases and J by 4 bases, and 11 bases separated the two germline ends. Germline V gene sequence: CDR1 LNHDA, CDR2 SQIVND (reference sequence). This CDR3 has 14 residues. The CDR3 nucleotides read TGTGCCAGTAGTACTACCCAGGGGAATCAGCCCCAGCATTTT. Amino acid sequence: CASSTTQGNQPQHF.

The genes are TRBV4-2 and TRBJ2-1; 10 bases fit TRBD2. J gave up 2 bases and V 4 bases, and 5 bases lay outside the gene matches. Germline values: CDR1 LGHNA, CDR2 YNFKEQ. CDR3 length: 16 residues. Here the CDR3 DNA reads TGTGCCAGCAGCCGACAGCGGGGGGGCCCCTACAATGAGCAGTTCTTC. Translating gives CASSRQRGGPYNEQFF.

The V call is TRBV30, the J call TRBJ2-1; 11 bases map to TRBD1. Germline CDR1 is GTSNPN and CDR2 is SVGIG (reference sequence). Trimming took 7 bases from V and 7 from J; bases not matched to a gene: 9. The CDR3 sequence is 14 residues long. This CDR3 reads CASDGDRGVNEQFF. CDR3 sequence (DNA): TGTGCCTCCGATGGGGACAGGGGGGTAAATGAGCAGTTCTTC. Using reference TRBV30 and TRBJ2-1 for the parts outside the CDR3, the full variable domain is SQTIHQWPATLVQPVGSPLSLECTVEGTSNPNLYWYRQAAGRGLQLLFYSVGIGQISSEVPQNLSASRPQDRQFILSSKKLLLSDSGFYLCASDGDRGVNEQFFGPGTRLTVL.

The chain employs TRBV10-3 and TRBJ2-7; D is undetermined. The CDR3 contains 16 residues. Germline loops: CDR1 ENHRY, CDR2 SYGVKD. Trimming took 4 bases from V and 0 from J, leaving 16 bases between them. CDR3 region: CAISGAGLASSYEQYF. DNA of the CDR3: TGTGCCATCAGTGGGGCAGGCTTGGCTAGCTCCTACGAGCAGTACTTC.

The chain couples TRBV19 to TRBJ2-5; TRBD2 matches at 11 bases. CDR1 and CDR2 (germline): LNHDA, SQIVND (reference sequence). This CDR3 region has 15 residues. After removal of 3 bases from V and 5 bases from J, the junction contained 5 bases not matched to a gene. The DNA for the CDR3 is TGTGCCAGTAGTATTAGCGGGGGGGCACGGGAGACCCAGTACTTC. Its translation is CASSISGGARETQYF.

The CDR3: CASSQEWTITDTQYF. Here the CDR3 DNA reads TGCGCCAGCAGCCAAGAATGGACGATCACAGATACGCAGTATTTT. The V call is TRBV4-1, the J call TRBJ2-3; D gene ambiguous. The germline CDR1 and CDR2 sequences are MGHRA and YSYEKL. Trimming shortened V by 0 bases and J by 2 bases, and 9 bases separated the two germline ends. There are 15 residues in the CDR3.

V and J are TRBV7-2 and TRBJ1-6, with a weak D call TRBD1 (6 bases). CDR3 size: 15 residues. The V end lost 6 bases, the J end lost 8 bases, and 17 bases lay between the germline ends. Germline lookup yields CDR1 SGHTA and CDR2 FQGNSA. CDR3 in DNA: TGTGCCAGCAGTTTAATGGACAGCCGGGATTCACCCCTCCACTTT. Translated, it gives CASSLMDSRDSPLHF.

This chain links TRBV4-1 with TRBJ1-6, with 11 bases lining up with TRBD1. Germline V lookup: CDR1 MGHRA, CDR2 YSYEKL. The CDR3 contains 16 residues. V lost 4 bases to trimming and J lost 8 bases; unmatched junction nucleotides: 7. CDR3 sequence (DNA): TGCGCCAGCAGCCTGAACCCGGGACAGGGGGATTCACCCCTCCACTTT. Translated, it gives CASSLNPGQGDSPLHF.

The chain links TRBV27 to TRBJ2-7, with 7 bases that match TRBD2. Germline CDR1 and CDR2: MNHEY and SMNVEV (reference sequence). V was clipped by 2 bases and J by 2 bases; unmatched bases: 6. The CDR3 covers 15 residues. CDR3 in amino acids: CASSLGREAPYEQYF. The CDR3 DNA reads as TGTGCCAGCAGTTTAGGTCGGGAGGCTCCCTACGAGCAGTACTTC.

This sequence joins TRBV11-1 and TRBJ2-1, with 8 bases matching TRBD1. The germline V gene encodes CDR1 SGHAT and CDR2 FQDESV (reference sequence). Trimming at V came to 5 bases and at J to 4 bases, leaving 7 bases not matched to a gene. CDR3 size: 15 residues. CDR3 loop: CASSPRTGNYNEQFF. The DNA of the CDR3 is TGTGCCAGCAGCCCTAGGACAGGGAATTACAATGAGCAGTTCTTC.

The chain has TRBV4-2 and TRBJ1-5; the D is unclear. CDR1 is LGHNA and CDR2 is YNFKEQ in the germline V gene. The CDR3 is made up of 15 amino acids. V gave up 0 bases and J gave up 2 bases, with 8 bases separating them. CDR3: CASSQDHPGNQPQHF. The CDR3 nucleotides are TGTGCCAGCAGCCAAGATCATCCTGGCAATCAGCCCCAGCATTTT.

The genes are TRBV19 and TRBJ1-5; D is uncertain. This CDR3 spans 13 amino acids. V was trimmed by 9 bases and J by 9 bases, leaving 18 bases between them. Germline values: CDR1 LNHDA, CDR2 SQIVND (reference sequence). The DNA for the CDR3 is TGTGCCAGCCGGACCGGTACATTTGGGCCCCAGCATTTT. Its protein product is CASRTGTFGPQHF.

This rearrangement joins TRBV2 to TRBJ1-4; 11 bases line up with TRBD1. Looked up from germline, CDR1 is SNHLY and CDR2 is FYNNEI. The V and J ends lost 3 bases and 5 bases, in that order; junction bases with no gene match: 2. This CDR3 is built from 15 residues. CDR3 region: CASSDGDRGNEKLFF. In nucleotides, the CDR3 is TGTGCCAGCAGTGACGGGGACAGGGGGAATGAAAAACTGTTTTTT.

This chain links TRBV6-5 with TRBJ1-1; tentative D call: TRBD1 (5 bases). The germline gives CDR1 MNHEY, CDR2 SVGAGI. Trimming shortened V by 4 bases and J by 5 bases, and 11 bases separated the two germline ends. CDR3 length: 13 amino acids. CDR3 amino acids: CASSSGEGTEAFF. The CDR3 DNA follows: TGTGCCAGCAGTTCGGGGGAGGGGACTGAAGCTTTCTTT.

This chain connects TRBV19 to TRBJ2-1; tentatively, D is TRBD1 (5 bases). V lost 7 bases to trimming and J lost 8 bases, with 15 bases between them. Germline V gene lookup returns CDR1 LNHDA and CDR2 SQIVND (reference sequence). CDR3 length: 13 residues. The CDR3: CASTEAWGYEQFF. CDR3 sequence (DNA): TGTGCCAGTACCGAAGCTTGGGGCTATGAGCAGTTCTTC.